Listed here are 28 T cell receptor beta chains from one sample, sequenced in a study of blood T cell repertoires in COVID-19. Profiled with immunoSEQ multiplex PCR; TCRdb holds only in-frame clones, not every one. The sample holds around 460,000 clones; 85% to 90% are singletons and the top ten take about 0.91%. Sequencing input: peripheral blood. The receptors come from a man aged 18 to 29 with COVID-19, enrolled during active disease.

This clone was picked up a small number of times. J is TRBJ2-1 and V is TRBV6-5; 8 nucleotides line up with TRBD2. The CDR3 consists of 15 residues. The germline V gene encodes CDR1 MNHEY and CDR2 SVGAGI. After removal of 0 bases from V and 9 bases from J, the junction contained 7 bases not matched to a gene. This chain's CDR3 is CASSYSRRGGSEQFF. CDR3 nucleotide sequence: TGTGCCAGCAGTTACTCACGTCGGGGGGGTAGTGAGCAGTTCTTC.

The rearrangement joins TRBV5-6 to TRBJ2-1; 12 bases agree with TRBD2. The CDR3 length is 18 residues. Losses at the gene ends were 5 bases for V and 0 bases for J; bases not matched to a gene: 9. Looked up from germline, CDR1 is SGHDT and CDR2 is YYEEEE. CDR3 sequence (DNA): TGTGCCAGCAGTTGGGGACTAGCGGGCAAAAGCTCCTACAATGAGCAGTTCTTC. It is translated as CASSWGLAGKSSYNEQFF.

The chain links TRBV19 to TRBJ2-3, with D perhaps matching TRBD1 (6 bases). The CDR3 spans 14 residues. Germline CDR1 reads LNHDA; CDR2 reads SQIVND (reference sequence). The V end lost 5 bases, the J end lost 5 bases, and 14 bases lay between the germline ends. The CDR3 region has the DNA TGTGCCAGTAGTCCCAGGGGCATTAGAGATACGCAGTATTTT. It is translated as CASSPRGIRDTQYF.

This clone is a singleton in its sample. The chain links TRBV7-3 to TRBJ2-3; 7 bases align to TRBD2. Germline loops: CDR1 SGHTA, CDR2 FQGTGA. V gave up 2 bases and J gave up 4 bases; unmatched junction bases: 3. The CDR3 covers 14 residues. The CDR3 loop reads CASSLGGEPDTQYF. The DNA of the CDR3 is TGTGCCAGCAGCTTAGGGGGGGAGCCAGATACGCAGTATTTT.

CDR3 DNA sequence: TGTGCCAGCAGCGGCGGACTAGCGGGGGGGGAGACCCAGTACTTC. Translation: CASSGGLAGGETQYF. V gene TRBV9 combines with J gene TRBJ2-5; 15 nucleotides match TRBD2. The CDR3 runs to 15 residues. Germline assignment: CDR1 SGDLS and CDR2 YYNGEE. The V segment lost 3 bases and the J segment 5 bases; nucleotides outside the gene matches: 2.

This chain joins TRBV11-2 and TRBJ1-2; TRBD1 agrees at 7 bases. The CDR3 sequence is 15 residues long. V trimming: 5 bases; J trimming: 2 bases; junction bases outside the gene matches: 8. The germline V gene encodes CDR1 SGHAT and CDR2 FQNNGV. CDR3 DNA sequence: TGTGCCAGCAGCGGACTTAGGGGGCCCAACTATGGCTACACCTTC. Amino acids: CASSGLRGPNYGYTF.

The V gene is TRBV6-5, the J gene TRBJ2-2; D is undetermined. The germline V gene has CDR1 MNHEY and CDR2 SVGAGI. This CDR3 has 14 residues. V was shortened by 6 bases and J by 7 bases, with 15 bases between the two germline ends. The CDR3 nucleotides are TGTGCCAGCAGCCGTTACCATAAGAGCGGGGAGCTGTTTTTT. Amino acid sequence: CASSRYHKSGELFF.

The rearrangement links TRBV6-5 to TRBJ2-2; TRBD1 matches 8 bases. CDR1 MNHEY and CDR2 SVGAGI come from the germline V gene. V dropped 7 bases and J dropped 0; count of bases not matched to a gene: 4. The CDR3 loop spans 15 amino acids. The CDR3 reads CASIPGQANTGELFF. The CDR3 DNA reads TGTGCCAGCATCCCGGGACAGGCGAACACCGGGGAGCTGTTTTTT.

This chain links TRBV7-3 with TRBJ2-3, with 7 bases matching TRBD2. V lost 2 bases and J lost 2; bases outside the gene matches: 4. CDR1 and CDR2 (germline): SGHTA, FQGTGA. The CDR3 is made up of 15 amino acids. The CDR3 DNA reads TGTGCCAGCAGCTTACACGCGGGAGTCACAGATACGCAGTATTTT. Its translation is CASSLHAGVTDTQYF.

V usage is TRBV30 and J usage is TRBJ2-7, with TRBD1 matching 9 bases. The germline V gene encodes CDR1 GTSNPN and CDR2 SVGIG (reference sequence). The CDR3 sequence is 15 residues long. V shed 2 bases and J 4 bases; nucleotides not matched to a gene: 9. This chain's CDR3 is CAWSPRRQGGYEQYF. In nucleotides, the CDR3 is TGTGCCTGGAGTCCCAGAAGACAGGGGGGATACGAGCAGTACTTC. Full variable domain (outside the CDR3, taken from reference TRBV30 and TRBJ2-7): SQTIHQWPATLVQPVGSPLSLECTVEGTSNPNLYWYRQAAGRGLQLLFYSVGIGQISSEVPQNLSASRPQDRQFILSSKKLLLSDSGFYLCAWSPRRQGGYEQYFGPGTRLTVT.

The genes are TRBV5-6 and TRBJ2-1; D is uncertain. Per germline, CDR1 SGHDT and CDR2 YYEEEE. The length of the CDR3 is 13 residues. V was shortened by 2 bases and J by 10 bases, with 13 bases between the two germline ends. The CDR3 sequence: CASSFLAGSEQFF. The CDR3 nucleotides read TGTGCCAGCAGCTTCTTGGCCGGGTCCGAGCAGTTCTTC.

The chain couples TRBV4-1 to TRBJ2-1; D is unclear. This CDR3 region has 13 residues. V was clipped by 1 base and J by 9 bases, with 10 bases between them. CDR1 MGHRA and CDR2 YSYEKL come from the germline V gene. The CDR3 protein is CASSQGAHGEQFF. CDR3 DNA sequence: TGCGCCAGCAGCCAAGGGGCCCATGGTGAGCAGTTCTTC.

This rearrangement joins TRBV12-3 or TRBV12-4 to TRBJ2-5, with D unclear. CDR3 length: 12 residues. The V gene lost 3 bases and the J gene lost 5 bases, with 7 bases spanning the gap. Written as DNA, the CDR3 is TGTGCCAGCAGTTTGACGAGGGAGACCCAGTACTTC. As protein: CASSLTRETQYF.

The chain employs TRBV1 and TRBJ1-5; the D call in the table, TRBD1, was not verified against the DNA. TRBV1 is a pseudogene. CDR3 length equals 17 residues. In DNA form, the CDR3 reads TGCACCAGCAGCCAAATCTCCCTGGGGGCTCGCAATCAGCCCCAGCATTTT. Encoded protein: CTSSQISLGARNQPQHF.

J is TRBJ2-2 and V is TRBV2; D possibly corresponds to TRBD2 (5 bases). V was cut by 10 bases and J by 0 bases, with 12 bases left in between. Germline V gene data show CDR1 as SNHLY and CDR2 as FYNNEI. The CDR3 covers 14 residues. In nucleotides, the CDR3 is TGTGCCATGCGCGGGTCCACGAACACCGGGGAGCTGTTTTTT. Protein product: CAMRGSTNTGELFF. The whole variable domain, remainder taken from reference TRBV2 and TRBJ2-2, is EPEVTQTPSHQVTQMGQEVILRCVPISNHLYFYWYRQILGQKVEFLVSFYNNEISEKSEIFDDQFSVERPDGSNFTLKIRSTKLEDSAMYFCAMRGSTNTGELFFGEGSRLTVL.

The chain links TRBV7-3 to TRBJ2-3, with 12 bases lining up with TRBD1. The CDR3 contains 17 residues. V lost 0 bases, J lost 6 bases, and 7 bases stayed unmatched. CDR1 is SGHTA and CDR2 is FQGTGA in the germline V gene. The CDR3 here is CASSLTGTGGAGDTQYF. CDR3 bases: TGTGCCAGCAGCTTAACTGGGACAGGGGGCGCAGGGGATACGCAGTATTTT.

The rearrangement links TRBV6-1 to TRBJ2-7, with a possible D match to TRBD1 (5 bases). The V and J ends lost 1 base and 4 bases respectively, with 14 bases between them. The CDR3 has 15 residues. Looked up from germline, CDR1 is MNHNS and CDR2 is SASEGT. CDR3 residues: CASSEGAGPAYEQYF. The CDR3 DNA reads TGTGCCAGCAGTGAAGGGGCAGGGCCGGCGTACGAGCAGTACTTC.

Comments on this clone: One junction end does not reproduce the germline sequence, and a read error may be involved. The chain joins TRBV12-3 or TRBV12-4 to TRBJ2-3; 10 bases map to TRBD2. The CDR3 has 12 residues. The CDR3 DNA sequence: TGTGCCAGTAGTGCTGGGCTAGCGGGAGCCGAGTTT. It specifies CASSAGLAGAEF.

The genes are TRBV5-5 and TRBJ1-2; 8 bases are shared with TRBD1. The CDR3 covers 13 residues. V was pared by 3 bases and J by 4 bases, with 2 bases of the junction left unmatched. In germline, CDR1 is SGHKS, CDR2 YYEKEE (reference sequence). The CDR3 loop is CASSWDRTYGYTF. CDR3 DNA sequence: TGTGCCAGCAGCTGGGACAGGACCTATGGCTACACCTTC.

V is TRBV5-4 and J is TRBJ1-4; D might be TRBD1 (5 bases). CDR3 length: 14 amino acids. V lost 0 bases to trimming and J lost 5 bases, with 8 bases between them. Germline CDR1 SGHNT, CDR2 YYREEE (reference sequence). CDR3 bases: TGTGCCAGCAGCTTGGGACAGAGAAATGAAAAACTGTTTTTT. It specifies CASSLGQRNEKLFF.

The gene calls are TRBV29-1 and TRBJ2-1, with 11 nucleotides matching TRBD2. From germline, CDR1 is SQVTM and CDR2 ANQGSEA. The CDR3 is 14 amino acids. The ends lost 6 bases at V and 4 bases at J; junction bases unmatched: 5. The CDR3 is CSVDLAGGYNEQFF. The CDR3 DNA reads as TGCAGCGTCGATCTAGCGGGAGGATACAATGAGCAGTTCTTC.

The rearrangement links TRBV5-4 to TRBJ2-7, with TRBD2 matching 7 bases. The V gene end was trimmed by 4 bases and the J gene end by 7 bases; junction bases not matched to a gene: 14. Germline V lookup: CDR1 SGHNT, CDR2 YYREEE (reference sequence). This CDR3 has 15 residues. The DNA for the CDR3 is TGTGCCAGCAGCAAAAACCAAGAGGTGGGGGGGGAGCAGTACTTC. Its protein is CASSKNQEVGGEQYF.

The CDR3 reads CASSEGWALPAEQYF. For the CDR3, the DNA is TGTGCCAGCAGTGAAGGGTGGGCCCTTCCAGCCGAGCAGTACTTC. The chain has TRBV6-1 and TRBJ2-7; no firm D call. Trimming took 1 base from V and 6 from J, leaving 16 bases between them. Germline V gene data show CDR1 as MNHNS and CDR2 as SASEGT. CDR3 length equals 15 residues.

The CDR3 region has the DNA TGTGCCAGCAGTACTCCGAGGAATACTGAAGCTTTCTTT. It codes for CASSTPRNTEAFF. This sequence joins TRBV12-3 or TRBV12-4 and TRBJ1-1; D is uncertain. The CDR3 contains 13 residues. Trimming took off 5 bases at V and 5 bases at J, with 12 bases between the two ends.

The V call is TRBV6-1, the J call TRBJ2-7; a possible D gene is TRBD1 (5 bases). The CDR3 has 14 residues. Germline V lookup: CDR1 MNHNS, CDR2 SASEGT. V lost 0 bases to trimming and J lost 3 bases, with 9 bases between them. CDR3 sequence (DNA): TGTGCCAGCAGTGAAGCGCAACAGGTCTACGAGCAGTACTTC. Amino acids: CASSEAQQVYEQYF.

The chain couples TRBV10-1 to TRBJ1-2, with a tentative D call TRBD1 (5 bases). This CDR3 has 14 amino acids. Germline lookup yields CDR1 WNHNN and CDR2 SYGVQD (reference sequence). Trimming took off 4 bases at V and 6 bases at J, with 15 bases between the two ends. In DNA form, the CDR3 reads TGCGCCAGCAGTGGTGGAGGGGATCTTAATGGCTACACCTTC. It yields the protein CASSGGGDLNGYTF.

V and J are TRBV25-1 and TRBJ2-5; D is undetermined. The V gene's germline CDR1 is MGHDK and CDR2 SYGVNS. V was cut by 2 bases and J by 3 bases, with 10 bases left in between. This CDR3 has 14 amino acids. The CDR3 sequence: CASSETEHKETQYF. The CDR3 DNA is TGTGCCAGCAGTGAAACAGAACATAAAGAGACCCAGTACTTC.

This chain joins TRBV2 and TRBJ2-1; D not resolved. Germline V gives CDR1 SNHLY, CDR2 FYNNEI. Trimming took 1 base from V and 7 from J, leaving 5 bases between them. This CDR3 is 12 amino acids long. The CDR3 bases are TGTGCCAGCAGTGAAGACGGTAATGAGCAGTTCTTC. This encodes CASSEDGNEQFF.